The sample holds one count of the clone carrying this T cell receptor (beta chain). Its specificity is unknown. This record belongs to a study of graft-versus-host responses after intestinal transplantation. Background on the study: Those transplanted obtained multivisceral, liver-intestinal, or isolated intestinal grafts. Every recipient underwent anti-thymocyte globulin induction, then tacrolimus and steroids for 2 to 3 years. General study results and limits: The authors found GvH clones in recipient marrow, some appearing first in ileum or blood. Peak circulating GvH clone levels tracked with early post-transplant HvG declines.

The data were produced by immunoSEQ multiplex PCR, yet TCRdb's version contains in-frame clones alone and is incomplete. The table records around 97,000 clones, 91% of them present only once. The V gene's germline CDR1 is KGHSH and CDR2 LQKENI. There are 15 residues in the CDR3. The ends were cut back, 3 bases at V and 0 bases at J, with 10 bases in the middle. J is TRBJ2-3 and V is TRBV18; no clear D. The starting material was unstimulated CD4+ T cells sorted from spleen or lymph node cells, obtained before transplant. The receptor comes from a human donor who was the organ donor for an intestinal transplant. The CDR3 here is CASSPEPISTDTQYF. The CDR3 nucleotides read TGTGCCAGCTCACCTGAGCCCATTAGCACAGATACGCAGTATTTT.